The entry below describes one TCR beta chain. Healthy Caucasian individuals from Russia aged roughly 6 to 95 were enrolled as donors. These data originate in a study of blood T cells in healthy people across ages. V gave up 5 bases and J gave up 9 bases, with 16 bases separating them. Germline V lookup: CDR1 SGHAT, CDR2 FQDESV (reference sequence). The CDR3 runs 13 residues. Using a J-beta primer mix together with a sample-barcoded 5' primer, a second PCR was run for 7 to 11 cycles. TCRdb processed the 5' RACE reads anew with MiXCR; each CDR3 protein has one entry. This sample has some 1.7 million distinct CDR3 sequences, with roughly 27% found just once.

Sequenced material: blood. The sequence derives from a woman aged 25 to 45 in good health. The V and J genes are TRBV11-1 and TRBJ1-2, with no clear D. The CDR3: CASSAGVESSYTF. In DNA, the CDR3 is TGTGCCAGCAGCGCCGGAGTAGAGTCGAGCTACACCTTC.